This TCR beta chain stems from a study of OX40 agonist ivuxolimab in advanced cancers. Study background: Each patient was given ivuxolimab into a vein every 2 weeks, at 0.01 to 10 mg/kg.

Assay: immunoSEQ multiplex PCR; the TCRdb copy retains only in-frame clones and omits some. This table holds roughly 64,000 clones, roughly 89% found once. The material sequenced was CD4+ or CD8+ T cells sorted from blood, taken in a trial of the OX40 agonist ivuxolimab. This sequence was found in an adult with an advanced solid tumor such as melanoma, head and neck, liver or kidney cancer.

The CDR3 nucleotides are TGTGCCAGCAGAGGAACAGGTGGCACCGGGGAGCTGTTTTTT. Its protein is CASRGTGGTGELFF. V is TRBV25-1 and J is TRBJ2-2; a possible D gene is TRBD1 (5 bases). CDR1 is MGHDK and CDR2 is SYGVNS in the germline V gene. CDR3 size: 14 residues. Trimming took 6 bases from V and 4 from J, leaving 12 bases between them.